These 24 T cell receptor beta chains were sequenced from one sample in a study of PD-L1 blockade in urothelial cancer (dated by TCRdb to the late 2010s). The method was the immunoSEQ multiplex PCR assay. The table was pulled from immuneACCESS by TCRdb, which kept in-frame rearrangements only. Such tables lose some clones; where checked, under half of the loss comes from unresolved V genes, and the rest has no known cause. The sample table lists under 60,000 clones, approximately 83% of them with a count of one. Of the sample, about 10% falls within the top ten clones. Read against the paper, the sample's time point label means: peripheral blood 6 weeks after treatment start. Sample: PBMCs, taken around atezolizumab (anti-PD-L1) treatment. Receptor source: a man in his fifties or sixties with urothelial cancer.

This chain joins TRBV6-1 and TRBJ2-1, with D possibly matching TRBD2 (6 bases). CDR1 MNHNS and CDR2 SASEGT come from the germline V gene. The germline V and J ends were trimmed by 1 base and 4 bases, with 11 bases remaining between them. The CDR3 is 15 amino acids. The CDR3 reads CASSEGLATYNEQFF. DNA of the CDR3: TGTGCCAGCAGTGAAGGGCTAGCGACTTACAATGAGCAGTTCTTC.

This clone was seen only once. The V and J genes are TRBV7-2 and TRBJ2-3; TRBD1 might be the D (6 bases). V was cut by 5 bases and J by 2 bases, with 17 bases left in between. This CDR3 has 16 residues. Germline CDR1 SGHTA, CDR2 FQGNSA. CDR3 coding DNA: TGTGCCAGCAGCCTGGAAGGGACAACGGCCACAGATACGCAGTATTTT. Protein sequence: CASSLEGTTATDTQYF.

The chain carries TRBV5-1 and TRBJ1-1; 7 nucleotides line up with TRBD1. The CDR3 length is 14 residues. Germline V gene lookup returns CDR1 SGHRS and CDR2 YFSETQ. The ends lost 4 bases at V and 2 bases at J; junction bases unmatched: 5. CDR3 sequence: CASSIRQGNTEAFF. The CDR3 DNA reads TGCGCCAGCAGCATCCGACAGGGTAACACTGAAGCTTTCTTT.

The chain combines TRBV6-5 with TRBJ1-1, with D possibly being TRBD1 (5 bases). Trimming removed 5 bases at V and 5 bases at J, with 12 bases between. From germline, CDR1 is MNHEY and CDR2 SVGAGI. The CDR3 length is 13 residues. CDR3 in amino acids: CASSRGTITEAFF. CDR3 sequence (DNA): TGTGCCAGCAGTCGCGGGACCATAACTGAAGCTTTCTTT.

The CDR3 reads CSVRQGTGELFF. The DNA of the CDR3 is TGCAGCGTGCGACAAGGCACCGGGGAGCTGTTTTTT. This sequence joins TRBV29-1 and TRBJ2-2, with D uncertain. Trimming removed 6 bases at V and 4 bases at J, with 9 bases between. The CDR3 totals 12 residues. Looked up from germline, CDR1 is SQVTM and CDR2 is ANQGSEA.

This clone was seen only a few times. The gene calls are TRBV6-6 and TRBJ1-1; perhaps TRBD1 as D (6 bases). Per the germline V gene, CDR1 is MNHNY and CDR2 is SVGAGI (reference sequence). Trimming shortened V by 10 bases and J by 8 bases, and 11 bases separated the two germline ends. The CDR3 contains 10 residues. DNA of the CDR3: TGTGCCACCGGAAGGGGGGAAGCTTTCTTT. Amino acid sequence: CATGRGEAFF.

This clone was recorded a few times. The chain joins TRBV7-2 to TRBJ1-5; tentatively, D is TRBD1 (6 bases). The length of the CDR3 is 17 residues. Per germline, CDR1 SGHTA and CDR2 FQGNSA. V lost 5 bases and J lost 2, with 19 bases in between. The CDR3 region has the DNA TGTGCCAGCAGCACACAGGGTTCTCGTATCGGCAATCAGCCCCAGCATTTT. Protein sequence: CASSTQGSRIGNQPQHF.

This chain connects TRBV5-1 to TRBJ2-7; D might be TRBD1 (7 bases). The CDR3 totals 16 residues. Trimming removed 4 bases at V and 7 bases at J, with 24 bases between. Germline-derived CDR1 and CDR2 are SGHRS and YFSETQ. CDR3: CASSLWGDSPPQEQYF. CDR3 DNA sequence: TGCGCCAGCAGCCTGTGGGGGGACAGCCCTCCCCAGGAGCAGTACTTC.

The CDR3 sequence: CASSLAGLITGELFF. The CDR3 nucleotides read TGTGCCAGCAGCTTGGCCGGACTAATCACCGGGGAGCTGTTTTTT. This chain links TRBV7-9 with TRBJ2-2, with D perhaps matching TRBD2 (6 bases). Between the trimmed V and J ends, which lost 3 bases and 4 bases, there was a span of 12 bases. The CDR3 is made up of 15 amino acids. The germline V gene has CDR1 SEHNR and CDR2 FQNEAQ (reference sequence).

This clone occurred a few times. The chain carries TRBV10-2 and TRBJ2-2, with 15 nucleotides matching TRBD2. This CDR3 is built from 17 residues. V dropped 2 bases and J dropped 7; count of bases not matched to a gene: 5. Germline values: CDR1 WSHSY, CDR2 SAAADI. CDR3 loop: CASSETGTSGGLGELFF. The DNA of the CDR3 is TGCGCCAGCAGTGAGACTGGGACTAGCGGGGGGCTCGGGGAGCTGTTTTTT.

The chain is built from TRBV21-1 and TRBJ1-5; the table's D call, TRBD1, has no DNA check behind it. TRBV21-1 is designated a pseudogene. The CDR3 is made up of 13 amino acids. The CDR3, as DNA: TGTGCCAGAAGGCAGGGAAACAATCAGCCCCAGCATTTT. It encodes CARRQGNNQPQHF.

The chain has TRBV7-9 and TRBJ2-3; 7 bases fit TRBD2. The length of the CDR3 is 17 residues. V shed 1 base, J shed 1 base, and the junction held 8 bases outside the gene matches. Germline V lookup: CDR1 SEHNR, CDR2 FQNEAQ (reference sequence). The CDR3 spells CASSLGQAGERTDTQYF. As DNA, the CDR3 is TGTGCCAGCAGCTTAGGGCAGGCGGGGGAGCGCACAGATACGCAGTATTTT.

The chain employs TRBV29-1 and TRBJ2-5, with 9 bases lining up with TRBD2. Trimming took 0 bases from V and 4 from J; bases not matched to a gene: 6. The germline V gene has CDR1 SQVTM and CDR2 ANQGSEA. The CDR3 is 15 amino acids. The CDR3 region is CSVEDPRRGGETQYF. In DNA form, the CDR3 reads TGCAGCGTTGAAGATCCGAGGCGGGGGGGAGAGACCCAGTACTTC.

The CDR3 reads CAISQEGFNYGYTF. The CDR3 nucleotides are TGTGCCATCAGTCAGGAAGGATTTAACTATGGCTACACCTTC. The chain carries TRBV10-3 and TRBJ1-2; D is undetermined. CDR3 length: 14 residues. V was clipped by 5 bases and J by 1 base, with 11 bases between them. CDR1 ENHRY and CDR2 SYGVKD come from the germline V gene.

For the CDR3, the DNA is TGTGCCAGTAGTATAATAGGGGGGGGAAATGAGCAGTTCTTC. It is translated as CASSIIGGGNEQFF. The V and J genes are TRBV19 and TRBJ2-1, with D tentatively TRBD2 (7 bases). Germline lookup yields CDR1 LNHDA and CDR2 SQIVND (reference sequence). CDR3 length equals 14 residues. Between the trimmed V and J ends, which lost 2 bases and 7 bases, there was a span of 12 bases.

This clone was found a few times. This chain uses TRBV5-6 with TRBJ2-7; no clear D. This CDR3 spans 12 amino acids. V lost 1 base and J lost 6, with 8 bases in between. Looked up from germline, CDR1 is SGHDT and CDR2 is YYEEEE. This CDR3 reads CASSLRYSEQYF. In DNA, the CDR3 is TGTGCCAGCAGCTTGAGGTACAGCGAGCAGTACTTC.

The V gene is TRBV5-1, the J gene TRBJ2-3; 8 positions match TRBD1. J gave up 8 bases and V 4 bases, and 9 bases lay outside the gene matches. Germline V CDR1 and CDR2: SGHRS, YFSETQ. This CDR3 is built from 14 residues. This chain's CDR3 is CASSPGQGPFTQYF. For the CDR3, the DNA is TGCGCCAGCAGCCCCGGACAGGGCCCTTTTACGCAGTATTTT.

The rearrangement uses TRBV10-3 and TRBJ2-3; D gene unclear. Between the trimmed V and J ends, which lost 1 base and 1 base, there was a span of 12 bases. Germline V lookup: CDR1 ENHRY, CDR2 SYGVKD. This CDR3 has 16 residues. CDR3 loop: CAISEWSRGGTDTQYF. The CDR3 DNA reads TGTGCCATCAGTGAGTGGAGTCGTGGTGGCACAGATACGCAGTATTTT.

The CDR3: CASSLGTGGRNEQFF. The CDR3 coding sequence is TGTGCCAGCAGCTTAGGGACAGGGGGTAGGAATGAGCAGTTCTTC. The chain links TRBV5-4 to TRBJ2-1; the match to TRBD1 covers 11 bases. The CDR3 consists of 15 residues. The V gene's germline CDR1 is SGHNT and CDR2 YYREEE (reference sequence). V was clipped by 2 bases and J by 7 bases; unmatched bases: 5.

This rearrangement joins TRBV7-3 to TRBJ2-5; 9 bases map to TRBD2. CDR3 length: 15 residues. Per the germline V gene, CDR1 is SGHTA and CDR2 is FQGTGA. The ends lost 1 base at V and 5 bases at J; junction bases unmatched: 5. This CDR3 is CASSLSGGARETQYF. CDR3 bases: TGTGCCAGCAGCTTAAGCGGGGGGGCCAGGGAGACCCAGTACTTC.

This clone was seen just once. The genes are TRBV2 and TRBJ2-7, with D possibly TRBD2 on 6 matching bases. The CDR3 length is 15 residues. The germline V and J ends were trimmed by 6 bases and 2 bases, with 17 bases remaining between them. Germline assignment: CDR1 SNHLY and CDR2 FYNNEI. CDR3: CASRGLRQAPYEQYF. The DNA of the CDR3 is TGTGCCAGCAGGGGACTTCGGCAGGCCCCCTACGAGCAGTACTTC.

V is TRBV6-6 and J is TRBJ2-1, with a possible D match to TRBD2 (5 bases). Germline V gives CDR1 MNHNY, CDR2 SVGAGI (reference sequence). The V and J ends lost 6 bases and 13 bases respectively, with 13 bases between them. The CDR3 has 11 amino acids. DNA for the CDR3: TGTGCCAGCAGCCCCGACTACGGCCAGTTCTTC. Translating it yields CASSPDYGQFF.

The chain joins TRBV7-9 to TRBJ2-7, with 9 positions matching TRBD2. Germline CDR1 SEHNR, CDR2 FQNEAQ (reference sequence). CDR3 size: 13 residues. The V segment lost 8 bases and the J segment 6 bases; nucleotides outside the gene matches: 8. The CDR3 sequence is CASQGTSLSEQYF. For the CDR3, the DNA is TGTGCCAGCCAAGGGACTAGCCTCTCCGAGCAGTACTTC.

V is TRBV11-2 and J is TRBJ1-1, with D maybe TRBD1 (5 bases). Trimming stripped 4 bases from V and 3 bases from J, with 9 bases between. Looked up from germline, CDR1 is SGHAT and CDR2 is FQNNGV. The CDR3 has 13 amino acids. The CDR3, as DNA: TGTGCCAGCAGCTCTGACAGACACACTGAAGCTTTCTTT. It specifies CASSSDRHTEAFF.